This TCR beta chain emerged from a study of T cell repertoires in ileal Crohn's disease. Study background: At surgery, around 36% of patients smoked, with median disease duration roughly 7.7 years. Operated complications were stricturing disease (roughly 60%) and penetrating disease (around 40%).

Lamina propria lymphocytes from surgical specimens were isolated on a density gradient before sorting. Whole-study findings and limits: Compared with non-smokers, active smokers at surgery showed more clonal expansions. Every patient over 26.8% clonality showed endoscopic recurrence.

The data were produced by immunoSEQ multiplex PCR, yet TCRdb's version contains in-frame clones alone and is incomplete. The table includes more than 2,500 clones, roughly 87% detected once. This clone has a single count. No antigen is known for it. Germline CDR1 and CDR2: SGHNT and YYREEE (reference sequence). The trim removed 1 base at V and 2 bases at J, leaving 2 bases unmatched. The CDR3 contains 15 residues. Sample: CD4+ T cells sorted from the ileum. This receptor was obtained from an adult with Crohn's disease. The V call is TRBV5-4, the J call TRBJ2-5, with 10 nucleotides matching TRBD2. CDR3: CASSLKLAGQETQYF. CDR3 in DNA: TGTGCCAGCAGCTTGAAACTAGCGGGGCAAGAGACCCAGTACTTC.